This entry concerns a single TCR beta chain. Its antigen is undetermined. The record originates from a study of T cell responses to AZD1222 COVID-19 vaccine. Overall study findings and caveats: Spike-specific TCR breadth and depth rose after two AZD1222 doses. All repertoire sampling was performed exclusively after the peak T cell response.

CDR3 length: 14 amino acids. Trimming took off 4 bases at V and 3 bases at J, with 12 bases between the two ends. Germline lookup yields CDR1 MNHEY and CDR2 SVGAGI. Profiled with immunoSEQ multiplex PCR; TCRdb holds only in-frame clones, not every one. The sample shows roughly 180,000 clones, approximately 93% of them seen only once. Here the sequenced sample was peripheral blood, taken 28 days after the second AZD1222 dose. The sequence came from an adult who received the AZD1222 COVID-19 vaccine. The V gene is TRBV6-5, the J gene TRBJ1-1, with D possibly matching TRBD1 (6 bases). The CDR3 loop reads CASSSGVSYTEAFF. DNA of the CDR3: TGTGCCAGCAGTTCAGGGGTTTCCTACACTGAAGCTTTCTTT.